Shown below are 30 T cell receptor beta chains from a single sample sequenced in a study of molecular identifiers for immune sequencing clone quantification. Using its own MiXCR run on the PCR reads, TCRdb lists one record per CDR3 protein. The table records just under 650,000 distinct CDR3 sequences, just under 20% of them present only once. Sequencing was done on a sample of naive CD8+ T cells from blood, with Jurkat cell RNA spiked in. Subset noted: FACS-sorted CD8+CD4-CCR7+CD45RA+ naive T cells. Every receptor here comes from a human donor in good health. Some libraries in this study had Jurkat cell RNA spiked in.

This clonotype was picked up one time. A much larger clone lies one base from this, so it may be a read error. V and J are TRBV19 and TRBJ2-5; TRBD1 aligns across 10 bases. J gave up 1 base and V 5 bases, and 7 bases lay outside the gene matches. CDR3 length: 16 amino acids. Germline V gives CDR1 LNHDA, CDR2 SQIVND (reference sequence). CDR3 protein: CASSVGTGVCQETQYF. In nucleotides, the CDR3 is TGTGCCAGTAGTGTCGGGACAGGGGTTTGCCAAGAGACCCAGTACTTC.

This clonotype has ten or more counts. This chain uses TRBV7-2 with TRBJ2-7; D possibly matches TRBD1 or TRBD2 (5 bases each). Germline V CDR1 and CDR2: SGHTA, FQGNSA. The V end was cut by 5 bases, the J end by 3 bases, with 20 bases between. This CDR3 has 16 residues. In DNA form, the CDR3 reads TGTGCCAGCAGCCCAGGGACGGCGTACAGCTACTACGAGCAGTACTTC. Protein product: CASSPGTAYSYYEQYF.

This clonotype came up a few times. The chain links TRBV7-6 to TRBJ2-2; 8 positions match TRBD1. With V trimmed by 6 bases and J by 4 bases, 7 bases remained unmatched. The CDR3 covers 15 residues. Germline V CDR1 and CDR2: SGHVS, FNYEAQ. Here the CDR3 reads CASSFGQGATGELFF. The CDR3 DNA reads TGTGCCAGCAGTTTCGGCCAGGGGGCCACCGGGGAGCTGTTTTTT.

This clonotype was seen only a few times. This chain links TRBV27 with TRBJ2-7, with D uncertain. Germline lookup yields CDR1 MNHEY and CDR2 SMNVEV (reference sequence). CDR3 length equals 15 residues. Trimming cost V 5 bases and J 3 bases, with 17 bases left between them. CDR3 in amino acids: CASSTSPTESYEQYF. The CDR3 nucleotides are TGTGCCAGCAGTACATCCCCTACAGAGAGCTACGAGCAGTACTTC.

This clonotype was detected a few times. An end of the junction differs from the germline gene, which may be a read error. The chain uses TRBV2 and TRBJ1-4; D might be TRBD1 (6 bases). CDR1 and CDR2 from the germline V gene are SNHLY and FYNNEI. CDR3 length equals 15 residues. The chain's CDR3 is CASSEGRGQFEKLFF. CDR3 sequence (DNA): TGTGCCAGCAGCGAAGGGCGGGGGCAGTTTGAAAAACTGTTTTTT.

This clonotype was detected many times. The V call is TRBV7-9, the J call TRBJ2-3, with a tentative D call TRBD2 (6 bases). The germline V and J ends were trimmed by 5 bases and 2 bases, with 8 bases remaining between them. The length of the CDR3 is 13 residues. Germline CDR1 is SEHNR and CDR2 is FQNEAQ (reference sequence). This chain's CDR3 is CASSGRTTDTQYF. CDR3 in DNA: TGTGCCAGCAGCGGGAGGACCACAGATACGCAGTATTTT.

This clonotype was found many times. This chain connects TRBV19 to TRBJ2-2; tentatively, D is TRBD2 (5 bases). Germline CDR1 reads LNHDA; CDR2 reads SQIVND (reference sequence). V shed 1 base and J shed 6 bases, with 12 bases lying between them. The CDR3 length is 15 residues. DNA for the CDR3: TGTGCCAGTAGTATAGGAGGGTACGGGGCCGGGGAGCTGTTTTTT. The encoded protein is CASSIGGYGAGELFF.

A note on this clonotype: A much larger clone is a single base away; this may be a read error. This chain joins TRBV11-2 and TRBJ2-7, with D tentatively TRBD1 (5 bases). Trimming shortened V by 4 bases and J by 5 bases, and 12 bases separated the two germline ends. Germline values: CDR1 SGHAT, CDR2 FQNNGV. CDR3 size: 13 residues. CDR3 loop: CASSSAGWHEQYF. DNA for the CDR3: TGTGCCAGCAGCTCAGCAGGGTGGCACGAGCAGTACTTC.

At least ten counts were recorded for this clonotype. The rearrangement uses TRBV5-4 and TRBJ2-3, with TRBD2 matching 7 bases. There are 15 residues in the CDR3. CDR1 and CDR2 (germline): SGHNT, YYREEE (reference sequence). Losses at the gene ends were 4 bases for V and 3 bases for J; bases not matched to a gene: 8. CDR3 residues: CASSPQLAQTDTQYF. The CDR3 DNA reads TGTGCCAGCAGCCCACAACTAGCGCAAACAGATACGCAGTATTTT.

This chain joins TRBV27 and TRBJ2-4; perhaps TRBD2 as D (7 bases). The CDR3 length is 15 residues. With 2 bases removed from V and 6 bases from J, the gap between germline ends came to 14 bases. Germline assignment: CDR1 MNHEY and CDR2 SMNVEV (reference sequence). This CDR3 is CASSLGGAGINIQYF. DNA for the CDR3: TGTGCCAGCAGTTTAGGGGGGGCGGGGATAAACATTCAGTACTTC.

This clonotype was found many times. The chain carries TRBV7-6 and TRBJ2-5; 12 nucleotides line up with TRBD2. Germline V gene lookup returns CDR1 SGHVS and CDR2 FNYEAQ. The CDR3 runs 16 residues. Germline trimming cut 5 bases from V and 2 bases from J; bases unmatched to any gene: 6. CDR3 coding DNA: TGTGCCAGCAGCCATCGACTAGCGGGGGTACAAGAGACCCAGTACTTC. It is translated as CASSHRLAGVQETQYF.

This clonotype has only a few counts. CDR3 in DNA: TGTGCCAGCAGTTTAAAATGGTCGGGGGAGACCCAGTACTTC. Residues: CASSLKWSGETQYF. The V and J genes are TRBV27 and TRBJ2-5; D may be TRBD2 (5 bases). Trimming took off 2 bases at V and 5 bases at J, with 12 bases between the two ends. CDR3 size: 14 residues. Per the germline V gene, CDR1 is MNHEY and CDR2 is SMNVEV (reference sequence).

The rearrangement links TRBV4-3 to TRBJ1-2, with D hard to call. Germline V gene data show CDR1 as LGHNA and CDR2 as YSLEER. The CDR3 length is 16 residues. The V end lost 4 bases, the J end lost 3 bases, and 18 bases lay between the germline ends. CDR3 bases: TGCGCCAGCAGCCTCTCTAGGGCTATCGCCTACTATGGCTACACCTTC. Its protein product is CASSLSRAIAYYGYTF.

This clonotype was observed many times. This sequence joins TRBV11-2 and TRBJ1-6; D perhaps matches TRBD1 (6 bases). Trimming took 8 bases from V and 7 from J, leaving 15 bases between them. Germline V gene data show CDR1 as SGHAT and CDR2 as FQNNGV. The CDR3 consists of 14 residues. In DNA form, the CDR3 reads TGTGCCAGCCGTCAAGGGCAGGGGAATTCACCCCTCCACTTT. It codes for CASRQGQGNSPLHF.

CDR3 loop: CASSPRGAQNTGELFF. The CDR3 nucleotides read TGCGCCAGCAGCCCCAGGGGGGCGCAAAACACCGGGGAGCTGTTTTTT. This chain connects TRBV5-1 to TRBJ2-2, with D possibly being TRBD1 (7 bases). This CDR3 region has 16 residues. CDR1 is SGHRS and CDR2 is YFSETQ in the germline V gene. V was cut by 4 bases and J by 2 bases, with 15 bases left in between.

This chain links TRBV4-1 with TRBJ1-1; no clear D gene. The CDR3 spans 15 residues. The germline V and J ends were trimmed by 7 bases and 3 bases, with 18 bases remaining between them. From germline, CDR1 is MGHRA and CDR2 YSYEKL. The CDR3 nucleotides are TGCGCCAGCACCTCTCAAAAAGGGAGGCACACTGAAGCTTTCTTT. It specifies CASTSQKGRHTEAFF.

In regard to this clonotype: With a much larger clone just one base away, this may be a read error. The chain recombines TRBV7-9 with TRBJ2-5, with D perhaps being TRBD1 or TRBD2 (5 bases each). The germline CDR1 and CDR2 sequences are SEHNR and FQNEAQ (reference sequence). The CDR3 length is 17 residues. Here the CDR3 DNA reads TGTGCCACCAGCTTAGCAGCCTGGACGGGGACGGGTGAGACCCAGTACTTC. Its protein product is CATSLAAWTGTGETQYF.

Points on this clonotype: It may be a read error: a sequence one base away is much more abundant. V usage is TRBV7-9 and J usage is TRBJ2-7; D not certain. The germline gives CDR1 SEHNR, CDR2 FQNEAQ (reference sequence). The CDR3 loop spans 12 amino acids. The CDR3 reads CVSTQSTDEQYF. In DNA form, the CDR3 reads TGTGTCAGCACCCAGTCTACGGACGAGCAGTACTTC.

This clonotype was counted a single time. The chain joins TRBV12-3 or TRBV12-4 to TRBJ1-2; D uncertain. V was pared by 8 bases and J by 5 bases, with 12 bases between. The CDR3 consists of 12 residues. CDR3 DNA: TGTGCCAGCGGCCTTCTGGGTTATGGCTACACCTTC. Its translation: CASGLLGYGYTF.

The sample holds many counts of this clonotype. V usage is TRBV7-2 and J usage is TRBJ2-6; D is unclear. The CDR3 extends over 15 amino acids. V lost 6 bases, J lost 7 bases, and 16 bases lay in between. Germline V lookup: CDR1 SGHTA, CDR2 FQGNSA. CDR3 DNA sequence: TGTGCCAGCAGTCTCATCGGACCTCTCGCCAACGTCCTGACTTTC. This codes for CASSLIGPLANVLTF.

This clonotype came up many times. This chain links TRBV18 with TRBJ2-7, with TRBD1 matching 10 bases. CDR1 is KGHSH, CDR2 LQKENI, per germline. Unmatched junction bases numbered 12, after V lost 3 bases and J lost 7 bases. The CDR3 consists of 16 residues. CDR3 coding DNA: TGTGCCAGCTCACCTCCAATCCCAAGGACAGGGGGGGAGCAGTACTTC. It specifies CASSPPIPRTGGEQYF.

This clonotype was counted ten times or more. This chain links TRBV19 with TRBJ2-7, with 9 bases lining up with TRBD2. CDR3 length equals 16 residues. The junction had 9 bases not matched to a gene; V was cut back by 4 bases and J by 2 bases. The germline V gene encodes CDR1 LNHDA and CDR2 SQIVND (reference sequence). CDR3 in DNA: TGTGCCAGTAGTACCGGGGGGCTAGCGGGAACCTACGAGCAGTACTTC. Its protein is CASSTGGLAGTYEQYF.

As to this clonotype: A much larger clone lies one base from this, so it may be a read error. The chain carries TRBV6-2 or TRBV6-3 and TRBJ1-1; D is unresolved. The CDR3 contains 19 residues. Per germline, CDR1 MNHEY and CDR2 SVGEGT. For the CDR3, the DNA is TGTGCCAGCAGTTACTTTGTTTACCCTGGAGGGTTGATGAACACTGAAGCTCTCTTT. Encoded protein: CASSYFVYPGGLMNTEALF.

This clonotype was detected once. A read error may explain this, as a much larger clone is one base away. The CDR3 region is CVSSPHAGGIQETQYF. CDR3 DNA sequence: TGTGTCAGCAGCCCCCACGCTGGCGGGATACAAGAGACCCAGTACTTC. The chain employs TRBV11-2 and TRBJ2-5; D may be TRBD2 (6 bases). The CDR3 runs to 16 residues. Per the germline V gene, CDR1 is SGHAT and CDR2 is FQNNGV.

The sample holds a few counts of this clonotype. A much larger clone is a single base away; this may be a read error. The V call is TRBV15, the J call TRBJ2-4; weak D call: TRBD2 (6 bases). CDR1 is LNHNV, CDR2 YYDKDF, per germline (reference sequence). CDR3 length: 14 residues. The CDR3: CATSPYTGENVQYF. The CDR3 DNA follows: TGTGCCACCAGCCCTTATACGGGGGAAAACGTTCAGTACTTC. The full variable domain, in which reference TRBV15 and TRBJ2-4 provide the parts outside the CDR3, is DAMVIQNPRYQVTQFGKPVTLSCSQTLNHNVMYWYQQKSSQAPKLLFHYYDKDFNNEADTPDNFQSRRPNTSFCFLDIRSPGLGDTAMYLCATSPYTGENVQYFGAGTRLSVL.

This clonotype was picked up many times. The chain carries TRBV5-5 and TRBJ2-6; D not certain. V shed 0 bases and J shed 0 bases, with 10 bases lying between them. Germline V lookup: CDR1 SGHKS, CDR2 YYEKEE (reference sequence). The CDR3 has 17 amino acids. The CDR3 DNA sequence: TGTGCCAGCAGCTTGGGGCTCAGTCTCTCTGGGGCCAACGTCCTGACTTTC. It is translated as CASSLGLSLSGANVLTF. Full variable domain (outside the CDR3, taken from reference TRBV5-5 and TRBJ2-6): DAGVTQSPTHLIKTRGQQVTLRCSPISGHKSVSWYQQVLGQGPQFIFQYYEKEERGRGNFPDRFSARQFPNYSSELNVNALLLGDSALYLCASSLGLSLSGANVLTFGAGSRLTVL.

Worth noting for this clonotype: A much larger clone differs from this one at a single base, so this may be a read error. No conserved phenylalanine or tryptophan ends this CDR3, so it is likely a read error. The chain carries TRBV27 and TRBJ2-7; 7 nucleotides match TRBD2. The length of the CDR3 is 17 residues. Germline V gene data show CDR1 as MNHEY and CDR2 as SMNVEV (reference sequence). V lost 10 bases, J lost 0 bases, and 18 bases stayed unmatched. The CDR3 here is CATRESAGASSSYEQYL. In DNA form, the CDR3 reads TGTGCCACCCGAGAGTCTGCGGGAGCCTCGAGCTCCTACGAGCAGTACCTC.

This clonotype appeared a single time. The V and J genes are TRBV30 and TRBJ1-6; the D is unclear. Germline V gene data show CDR1 as GTSNPN and CDR2 as SVGIG (reference sequence). Trimming removed 1 base at V and 10 bases at J, with 8 bases between. The CDR3 is 12 amino acids. The CDR3 DNA reads as TGTGCCTGGAGTGGGATAACCTCACCCCTCCACTTT. The encoded protein is CAWSGITSPLHF.

The chain links TRBV7-6 to TRBJ2-7; the D gene could be TRBD1 or TRBD2 (5 bases each). The germline CDR1 and CDR2 sequences are SGHVS and FNYEAQ. The CDR3 extends over 14 amino acids. V shed 5 bases and J shed 0 bases, with 11 bases lying between them. CDR3 bases: TGTGCCAGCAGCCGACTCGGGGCCTCCTACGAGCAGTACTTC. The encoded protein is CASSRLGASYEQYF.

At least ten counts were recorded for this clonotype. The V and J genes are TRBV29-1 and TRBJ2-3, with TRBD2 matching 11 bases. Germline lookup yields CDR1 SQVTM and CDR2 ANQGSEA. J lost 2 bases, V lost 2 bases, and 9 bases had no gene match. The CDR3 is made up of 17 amino acids. Written as DNA, the CDR3 is TGCAGCGTTGAAATTAGCGCTAGCGGGGGGTTCACAGATACGCAGTATTTT. Its protein is CSVEISASGGFTDTQYF.